These 20 T cell receptor beta chains came from one sample sequenced in a study of blood T cell repertoires in COVID-19. Some clones are missing from TCRdb's copy, which holds only in-frame ones; the method was immunoSEQ multiplex PCR. This sample has approximately 40,000 clones; less than 95% occur once, and the top ten carry more than 4%. The material sequenced was peripheral blood. All receptors derive from a human donor in a cohort sampled during active COVID-19.

This clone occurred a few times. The chain recombines TRBV5-4 with TRBJ2-5, with D possibly being TRBD2 (6 bases). The V gene's germline CDR1 is SGHNT and CDR2 YYREEE (reference sequence). The CDR3 spans 15 residues. V lost 4 bases to trimming and J lost 5 bases, with 18 bases between them. This chain's CDR3 is CASSPGTRNRETQYF. Written as DNA, the CDR3 is TGTGCCAGCAGCCCGGGGACTCGAAACCGGGAGACCCAGTACTTC.

The genes are TRBV6-5 and TRBJ1-3; D is uncertain. The V gene's germline CDR1 is MNHEY and CDR2 SVGAGI. This CDR3 is 15 amino acids long. The V end lost 7 bases, the J end lost 0 bases, and 13 bases lay between the germline ends. CDR3 sequence: CASTAPGSSGNTIYF. CDR3 in DNA: TGTGCCAGCACCGCACCGGGGAGCTCTGGAAACACCATATATTTT.

The chain couples TRBV7-2 to TRBJ2-7; possibly TRBD1 for D (5 bases). Trimming cost V 5 bases and J 1 base, with 15 bases left between them. The CDR3 contains 15 residues. Germline loops: CDR1 SGHTA, CDR2 FQGNSA. In DNA form, the CDR3 reads TGTGCCAGCAGCGGACATGACAGACGATCCTACGAGCAGTACTTC. Its protein is CASSGHDRRSYEQYF.

The count of this clone is one. J is TRBJ2-5 and V is TRBV11-2; D gene unclear. The CDR3 covers 15 residues. Germline assignment: CDR1 SGHAT and CDR2 FQNNGV. V was pared by 1 base and J by 4 bases, with 13 bases between. The CDR3 reads CASSLGPVSRETQYF. CDR3 DNA sequence: TGTGCCAGCAGCTTAGGTCCAGTCTCAAGAGAGACCCAGTACTTC.

The chain joins TRBV10-3 to TRBJ1-1; TRBD1 matches at 7 bases. Looked up from germline, CDR1 is ENHRY and CDR2 is SYGVKD. V lost 6 bases to trimming and J lost 0 bases; unmatched junction nucleotides: 4. CDR3 length equals 14 residues. CDR3 amino acids: CAISEGQVNTEAFF. Written as DNA, the CDR3 is TGTGCCATCAGCGAAGGACAGGTGAACACTGAAGCTTTCTTT.

The chain has TRBV7-9 and TRBJ1-2, with D unclear. The CDR3 has 12 residues. CDR1 is SEHNR, CDR2 FQNEAQ, per germline (reference sequence). V lost 5 bases and J 7 bases, leaving 11 bases between the germline ends. Here the CDR3 DNA reads TGTGCCAGCAGCGCGAACGAGGGTGGCTACACCTTC. Translation: CASSANEGGYTF. Based on the CDR3 plus reference TRBV7-9 and TRBJ1-2, the full variable domain is DTGVSQNPRHKITKRGQNVTFRCDPISEHNRLYWYRQTLGQGPEFLTYFQNEAQLEKSRLLSDRFSAERPKGSFSTLEIQRTEQGDSAMYLCASSANEGGYTFGSGTRLTVV.

The gene calls are TRBV28 and TRBJ2-3; 8 positions agree with TRBD2. The germline gives CDR1 MDHEN, CDR2 SYDVKM. Losses at the gene ends were 3 bases for V and 2 bases for J; bases not matched to a gene: 4. This CDR3 is built from 15 residues. CDR3 in amino acids: CASSFSAGDTDTQYF. CDR3 coding DNA: TGTGCCAGCAGTTTTTCAGCGGGAGACACAGATACGCAGTATTTT.

This clone appeared a single time. The chain employs TRBV18 and TRBJ2-5, with no clear D. The germline CDR1 and CDR2 sequences are KGHSH and LQKENI. V gave up 0 bases and J gave up 4 bases, with 6 bases separating them. The CDR3 sequence is 13 residues long. The DNA of the CDR3 is TGTGCCAGCTCACCACCAAACGGAGAGACCCAGTACTTC. Its translation: CASSPPNGETQYF.

The genes are TRBV5-1 and TRBJ2-7; 7 bases map to TRBD1. This CDR3 region has 15 residues. Germline-derived CDR1 and CDR2 are SGHRS and YFSETQ. After removal of 2 bases from V and 2 bases from J, the junction contained 7 bases not matched to a gene. The CDR3 here is CASSFTGTDAYEQYF. The DNA for the CDR3 is TGCGCCAGCAGCTTTACCGGGACAGATGCCTACGAGCAGTACTTC.

In DNA, the CDR3 is TGTGCCAGCAGCGCCCCGGGGGGTATGAACACTGAAGCTTTCTTT. The encoded protein is CASSAPGGMNTEAFF. This chain joins TRBV5-6 and TRBJ1-1; tentatively, D is TRBD1 (5 bases). CDR3 length: 15 residues. Per germline, CDR1 SGHDT and CDR2 YYEEEE. V was clipped by 4 bases and J by 0 bases, with 13 bases between them. The variable domain in full, with the rest retrieved from reference TRBV5-6 and TRBJ1-1, is DAGVTQSPTHLIKTRGQQVTLRCSPKSGHDTVSWYQQALGQGPQFIFQYYEEEERQRGNFPDRFSGHQFPNYSSELNVNALLLGDSALYLCASSAPGGMNTEAFFGQGTRLTVV.

This chain links TRBV5-1 with TRBJ2-2; possible D gene TRBD2, 5 bases. The CDR3 totals 15 residues. The germline V and J ends were trimmed by 1 base and 6 bases, with 13 bases remaining between them. CDR1 is SGHRS, CDR2 YFSETQ, per germline. CDR3 nucleotides: TGCGCCAGCAGCTTGCGGACTGTAGCCCCCGGGGAGCTGTTTTTT. Translation: CASSLRTVAPGELFF.

This chain joins TRBV11-2 and TRBJ1-1; no firm D call. The CDR3 extends over 11 amino acids. Trimming left V 5 bases short and J 8 bases short, with 9 bases between. From germline, CDR1 is SGHAT and CDR2 FQNNGV. The CDR3, as DNA: TGTGCCAGCAGCCCCATAGCGGAAGCTTTCTTT. It is translated as CASSPIAEAFF.

V gene TRBV19 combines with J gene TRBJ2-3; 7 bases match TRBD2. Germline CDR1 and CDR2: LNHDA and SQIVND (reference sequence). Trimming took 6 bases from V and 2 from J; bases not matched to a gene: 8. The CDR3 has 15 residues. CDR3 sequence reads: CASSQLATPTDTQYF. The CDR3 DNA reads as TGTGCCAGTAGCCAACTAGCGACCCCCACAGATACGCAGTATTTT.

This chain links TRBV27 with TRBJ2-7, with 7 bases fitting TRBD1. Germline V lookup: CDR1 MNHEY, CDR2 SMNVEV (reference sequence). The CDR3 has 12 amino acids. After removal of 6 bases from V and 3 bases from J, the junction contained 2 bases not matched to a gene. This CDR3 is CASRDRNYEQYF. The CDR3 nucleotides are TGTGCCAGCAGGGACAGGAACTACGAGCAGTACTTC.

The chain combines TRBV11-3 with TRBJ2-1; TRBD2 matches at 15 bases. Germline V lookup: CDR1 SGHNT, CDR2 YENEEA. The trim removed 5 bases at V and 8 bases at J, leaving 10 bases unmatched. The CDR3 is made up of 17 amino acids. The CDR3 reads CASSNHAGTSGRYEQFF. The CDR3 region has the DNA TGTGCCAGCAGCAACCACGCCGGGACTAGCGGGAGGTATGAGCAGTTCTTC.

This chain connects TRBV5-1 to TRBJ1-2; 8 bases map to TRBD1. Germline lookup yields CDR1 SGHRS and CDR2 YFSETQ. The trim removed 4 bases at V and 8 bases at J, leaving 10 bases unmatched. The CDR3 has 14 residues. CDR3 sequence: CASSGTQGARGYTF. In DNA form, the CDR3 reads TGCGCCAGCAGCGGGACCCAGGGGGCTAGAGGCTACACCTTC.

This clone appeared a single time. This sequence joins TRBV5-6 and TRBJ2-7, with 10 bases lining up with TRBD1. The germline gives CDR1 SGHDT, CDR2 YYEEEE. The CDR3 runs 17 residues. V dropped 4 bases and J dropped 8; count of bases not matched to a gene: 18. The DNA of the CDR3 is TGTGCCAGCAGCCAATGGCCCCTCCGGGACAGGGGCTTTAAGCAGTACTTC. Translating gives CASSQWPLRDRGFKQYF.

J is TRBJ2-2 and V is TRBV11-2; TRBD1 is a possible D gene (6 bases). Germline V gene data show CDR1 as SGHAT and CDR2 as FQNNGV. This CDR3 has 15 residues. With 3 bases removed from V and 1 base from J, the gap between germline ends came to 9 bases. The CDR3 nucleotides read TGTGCCAGCAGCTTGGCACAGGGGAACACCGGGGAGCTGTTTTTT. It yields the protein CASSLAQGNTGELFF.

The chain joins TRBV7-2 to TRBJ1-6; a weak D match, TRBD1 (6 bases). Trimming cost V 1 base and J 7 bases, with 14 bases left between them. Germline CDR1 and CDR2: SGHTA and FQGNSA. The CDR3 has 16 residues. The CDR3 loop is CASSLDAGAPNSPLHF. In DNA form, the CDR3 reads TGTGCCAGCAGCTTAGACGCAGGGGCCCCAAATTCACCCCTCCACTTT.

The gene calls are TRBV5-1 and TRBJ2-2; tentatively, D is TRBD2 (5 bases). V was clipped by 0 bases and J by 5 bases, with 11 bases between them. This CDR3 has 15 amino acids. Germline V CDR1 and CDR2: SGHRS, YFSETQ. The CDR3 sequence: CASSLGGASTGELFF. Written as DNA, the CDR3 is TGCGCCAGCAGCTTGGGGGGAGCGAGTACCGGGGAGCTGTTTTTT.